This TCR beta chain was sequenced in a study of blood T cell repertoires in COVID-19 (dated by TCRdb to 2020 to 2021). A note on the overall study: Collaborator samples came from the United States, Italy and Spain and covered acute and convalescent phases of COVID-19. The prospective study material was composed of cDNA or gDNA derived from T cells, B-cell-depleted T cells, or PBMCs. The dataset comprised deeply sampled blood TCRbeta repertoires from subjects exposed to, actively infected with, or recovered from COVID-19. The repertoires were released in a freely available public database intended as a resource for research on the immune response to SARS-CoV-2. Samples were obtained from the ongoing ImmuneRACE study (first 160 participants) and from about 1,300 subjects provided by 6 global collaborators. The sample metadata nearly always contained a de-identified subject ID, COVID-19 status, age in years and sex. Where HLA class I and class II types were available, the types were taken from metadata supplied by the sample provider, not from assay-based typing.

Study-wide conclusions, independent of this receptor: How much clinical and demographic metadata was included differed by source and by participant, and the metadata was provided uncurated.

Germline trimming: 1 base from V, 10 bases from J; junction bases outside gene matches: 5. From the germline V gene, CDR1 is SQVTM and CDR2 is ANQGSEA. The CDR3 contains 13 residues, cysteine and phenylalanine counted. Only CDR3 DNA remains: 39 bases, in frame from the first base. Collaborating institutions collected whole blood in K2EDTA tubes following their own protocols. For TCRbeta analysis, collaborator samples were shipped as frozen whole blood, as isolated PBMCs, or as DNA extracted from either sample type. TCRbeta CDR3 regions were amplified from genomic DNA using the immunoSEQ Assay, a bias-controlled multiplex PCR. Turning to the authors' computational methods: Nucleated cell counts per sample were estimated from amplification of reference gene primers within the assay. To quantify the absolute abundance of each unique TCRbeta CDR3 rearrangement, sequence reads were collapsed and filtered. For each sample, productive Simpson clonality was calculated as the square root of Simpson's diversity index across productive rearrangements. The table was pulled from immuneACCESS by TCRdb, which kept in-frame rearrangements only. Such tables lose some clones; where checked, under half of the loss comes from unresolved V genes, and the rest has no known cause. V, J and clone size derive from that table, while D and trimming were established from the DNA sequence. In this sample the table shows over 55,000 clones, 84% of which occur a single time. The top ten hold 8% to 9% of the sample.

Comments on this clone: Its antigen is still unknown. The sample holds no much larger clone one base away, and base qualities are not on file.

What was sequenced was peripheral blood. The sequence came from a man between 50 and 59 years old with active COVID-19. The rearrangement combines TRBV29-1 with TRBJ1-4, with 8 junctional bases fitting TRBD1. The CDR3 region: CSVEGQGTGKLFF. Here is the DNA: TGCAGCGTTGAAGGACAGGGGACTGGAAAACTGTTTTTT.